Presented here are 5 T cell receptor beta chains from one specimen sequenced in a study of shared T cell receptors in the human thymus. Method: immunoSEQ multiplex PCR; TCRdb's copy keeps in-frame clones and lacks some. The sample consists of some 760,000 clones, roughly 88% of them appearing once. These data were also reused for a study on human thymus T cells.

Sequenced input: thymocytes. These receptors came from a girl younger than two with a congenital heart defect.

The chain carries TRBV19 and TRBJ2-2, with 7 bases that match TRBD2. J was trimmed by 8 bases and V by 4 bases; bases with no gene match: 4. The CDR3 consists of 13 residues. Germline V gene lookup returns CDR1 LNHDA and CDR2 SQIVND (reference sequence). DNA for the CDR3: TGTGCCAGTAGTAGGGGGGGATTGGGGGAGCTGTTTTTT. Residues: CASSRGGLGELFF.

This clone was picked up a small number of times. The rearrangement links TRBV19 to TRBJ2-4, with 8 bases that match TRBD1. Germline values: CDR1 LNHDA, CDR2 SQIVND (reference sequence). J was trimmed by 0 bases and V by 5 bases; bases with no gene match: 15. CDR3 length equals 19 residues. The CDR3 bases are TGTGCCAGTAGTGCAATGCGGGACAGGTACCCTATAGCCAAAAACATTCAGTACTTC. Translating it yields CASSAMRDRYPIAKNIQYF.

There are a few counts of this clone. The V and J genes are TRBV6-1 and TRBJ1-1; 7 bases are a match to TRBD1. CDR1 is MNHNS, CDR2 SASEGT, per germline. V lost 10 bases to trimming and J lost 3 bases; unmatched junction nucleotides: 8. The CDR3 spans 13 residues. DNA for the CDR3: TGTGCCACCATAACGGACAGGCACACTGAAGCTTTCTTT. Amino acids: CATITDRHTEAFF.

The genes are TRBV5-1 and TRBJ2-1; 8 bases match TRBD2. CDR1 and CDR2 from the germline V gene are SGHRS and YFSETQ. V lost 0 bases and J lost 2; bases outside the gene matches: 4. The CDR3 loop spans 16 amino acids. As DNA, the CDR3 is TGCGCCAGCAGCTTGGCCGGGGGGGCCCCCTACAATGAGCAGTTCTTC. This codes for CASSLAGGAPYNEQFF. Complete variable domain (other parts from reference TRBV5-1 and TRBJ2-1): KAGVTQTPRYLIKTRGQQVTLSCSPISGHRSVSWYQQTPGQGLQFLFEYFSETQRNKGNFPGRFSGRQFSNSRSEMNVSTLELGDSALYLCASSLAGGAPYNEQFFGPGTRLTVL.

This clone was counted a single time. The CDR3 reads CASSQEPNRDSIPTNEKLFF. The CDR3 DNA follows: TGCGCCAGCAGCCAAGAGCCAAACCGGGACTCCATCCCCACTAATGAAAAACTGTTTTTT. This chain joins TRBV4-3 and TRBJ1-4, with D perhaps matching TRBD1 (5 bases). This CDR3 region has 20 residues. The germline V and J ends were trimmed by 0 bases and 2 bases, with 22 bases remaining between them. Germline CDR1 and CDR2: LGHNA and YSLEER.